The 25 T cell receptor beta chains below come from one sample, sequenced in a study of post-analysis software for immune sequencing data. Incorporated into the TCR beta cDNA libraries were unique molecular identifiers, which served to reduce PCR and sequencing biases. TCRdb fed the PCR reads into MiXCR, producing one record per CDR3 protein. This table holds roughly 410,000 distinct CDR3 sequences, roughly 30% found once. Their specific antigens are unknown. The study, taken as a whole, reports: Controls had lower frequencies than patients of five or six TRBV segments, which included TRBV5-6, TRBV5-1 and TRBV20-1.

The sequencing sample was made of blood. The receptors originated from a girl between 10 and 17 years old with multiple sclerosis.

This clonotype was picked up a small number of times. The CDR3 nucleotides are TGTGCCACCAGCAGAGATTCGGGGGCTATAGAGACCCAGTACTTC. It encodes CATSRDSGAIETQYF. The V and J genes are TRBV15 and TRBJ2-5, with D perhaps matching TRBD1 or TRBD2 (6 bases each). With 0 bases removed from V and 4 bases from J, the gap between germline ends came to 12 bases. The CDR3 is made up of 15 amino acids. The germline V gene has CDR1 LNHNV and CDR2 YYDKDF (reference sequence).

The chain employs TRBV15 and TRBJ1-4; D uncertain. The CDR3 extends over 14 amino acids. Germline-derived CDR1 and CDR2 are LNHNV and YYDKDF (reference sequence). V was pared by 5 bases and J by 7 bases, with 14 bases between. The CDR3 region is CATSLPRTGEKLFF. CDR3 coding DNA: TGTGCCACCAGCTTGCCCCGGACCGGTGAAAAACTGTTTTTT.

The chain joins TRBV20-1 to TRBJ2-7, with D possibly TRBD1 on 6 matching bases. V lost 6 bases to trimming and J lost 4 bases, with 19 bases between them. The CDR3 is 14 amino acids. Germline V lookup: CDR1 DFQATT, CDR2 SNEGSKA (reference sequence). CDR3 nucleotides: TGCAGTGCCACCCGAGGTTGGGGGCAGTACGAGCAGTACTTC. This encodes CSATRGWGQYEQYF.

The chain has TRBV3-1 and TRBJ2-1; TRBD2 matches at 7 bases. J gave up 2 bases and V 3 bases, and 4 bases lay outside the gene matches. CDR1 is LGHDT, CDR2 YNNKEL, per germline (reference sequence). This CDR3 contains 15 residues. The CDR3 sequence: CASSHGLAAYNEQFF. Here the CDR3 DNA reads TGTGCCAGCAGCCACGGGCTAGCGGCCTACAATGAGCAGTTCTTC.

The rearrangement joins TRBV28 to TRBJ1-2; possibly TRBD1 for D (6 bases). The CDR3 covers 13 residues. Germline V lookup: CDR1 MDHEN, CDR2 SYDVKM. Trimming took off 6 bases at V and 2 bases at J, with 10 bases between the two ends. This chain's CDR3 is CASRGGRNYGYTF. The CDR3 region has the DNA TGTGCCAGCAGAGGGGGACGGAACTATGGCTACACCTTC.

There are a few counts of this clonotype. This chain joins TRBV7-9 and TRBJ2-5; D is unclear. The ends were cut back, 6 bases at V and 4 bases at J, with 9 bases in the middle. From germline, CDR1 is SEHNR and CDR2 FQNEAQ (reference sequence). The CDR3 covers 12 residues. CDR3 in amino acids: CASSLQLETQYF. CDR3 nucleotides: TGTGCCAGCAGTTTACAATTAGAGACCCAGTACTTC.

The rearrangement uses TRBV12-3 or TRBV12-4 and TRBJ2-3, with 9 bases fitting TRBD2. Trimming at V came to 4 bases and at J to 5 bases, leaving 16 bases not matched to a gene. This CDR3 is built from 18 residues. CDR3 DNA sequence: TGTGCCAGCAGTTCTCAATGGCCCGGGGGCGGGGGGGGAGATACGCAGTATTTT. Residues: CASSSQWPGGGGGDTQYF.

The chain combines TRBV6-4 with TRBJ1-4, with a weak D call TRBD1 (5 bases). The V gene's germline CDR1 is MRHNA and CDR2 SNTAGT. This CDR3 contains 15 residues. V lost 5 bases to trimming and J lost 4 bases, with 14 bases between them. This chain's CDR3 is CASSPRAGSNEKLFF. CDR3 coding DNA: TGTGCCAGCAGTCCGCGGGCAGGGAGTAATGAAAAACTGTTTTTT.

This clonotype was counted ten times or more. The chain couples TRBV2 to TRBJ2-7; 7 positions match TRBD1. The CDR3 has 14 amino acids. Trimming at V came to 5 bases and at J to 3 bases, leaving 7 bases not matched to a gene. Germline-derived CDR1 and CDR2 are SNHLY and FYNNEI. CDR3 region: CASSFRTGDYEQYF. The CDR3 nucleotides read TGTGCCAGCAGTTTTAGGACAGGTGACTACGAGCAGTACTTC.

This clonotype was detected ten times or more. The chain uses TRBV4-1 and TRBJ2-1; 7 nucleotides agree with TRBD2. With 1 base clipped from V and 1 base from J, the junction kept 7 bases outside the gene matches. The CDR3 extends over 17 amino acids. Germline-derived CDR1 and CDR2 are MGHRA and YSYEKL. Here the CDR3 DNA reads TGCGCCAGCAGCCAAGGAAGTAGCGGGTTTTCCTACAATGAGCAGTTCTTC. Its protein is CASSQGSSGFSYNEQFF.

The rearrangement joins TRBV2 to TRBJ1-2, with a possible D match to TRBD1 (5 bases). The CDR3 has 11 residues. Germline-derived CDR1 and CDR2 are SNHLY and FYNNEI. V was trimmed by 9 bases and J by 7 bases, leaving 12 bases between them. The CDR3 region is CARRSGRGYTF. The CDR3 DNA is TGTGCCAGGCGGTCGGGACGTGGCTACACCTTC.

This clonotype was counted only a few times. The V gene is TRBV7-9, the J gene TRBJ2-3; D may match TRBD1 or TRBD2 (5 bases each). Trimming took off 5 bases at V and 5 bases at J, with 20 bases between the two ends. This CDR3 is built from 16 residues. Germline V gene lookup returns CDR1 SEHNR and CDR2 FQNEAQ (reference sequence). The CDR3 reads CASSPPSGGHGDTQYF. CDR3 sequence (DNA): TGTGCCAGCAGCCCACCCAGCGGTGGACATGGAGATACGCAGTATTTT. The entire variable domain, with the rest obtained from reference TRBV7-9 and TRBJ2-3, is as follows: DTGVSQNPRHKITKRGQNVTFRCDPISEHNRLYWYRQTLGQGPEFLTYFQNEAQLEKSRLLSDRFSAERPKGSFSTLEIQRTEQGDSAMYLCASSPPSGGHGDTQYFGPGTRLTVL.

The rearrangement uses TRBV7-6 and TRBJ2-7; D is possibly TRBD1 (7 bases). The V end was cut by 1 base, the J end by 3 bases, with 13 bases between. The CDR3 runs 15 residues. Germline assignment: CDR1 SGHVS and CDR2 FNYEAQ. The CDR3 spells CASSLGGDSCYEQYF. In nucleotides, the CDR3 is TGTGCCAGCAGCTTAGGGGGGGACAGTTGCTACGAGCAGTACTTC.

This clonotype appeared a few times. The chain couples TRBV4-1 to TRBJ2-3, with 8 bases identical to TRBD2. Germline values: CDR1 MGHRA, CDR2 YSYEKL. J lost 4 bases, V lost 0 bases, and 9 bases had no gene match. This CDR3 has 17 amino acids. The DNA of the CDR3 is TGCGCCAGCAGCCAAGATCGGTGGCGGGGGGTAGCAGATACGCAGTATTTT. Translated: CASSQDRWRGVADTQYF.

This chain connects TRBV29-1 to TRBJ2-5; D not certain. Gene TRBJ2-7 matches the end of the DNA better, so the J call may be wrong. The CDR3 is made up of 11 amino acids. Germline V gives CDR1 SQVTM, CDR2 ANQGSEA. The chain's CDR3 is CSVWKSDEQYF. DNA for the CDR3: TGCAGCGTTTGGAAATCTGACGAGCAGTACTTC.

There are a few counts of this clonotype. The chain carries TRBV20-1 and TRBJ1-2; 7 bases are shared with TRBD1. V lost 3 bases and J lost 4; bases outside the gene matches: 8. This CDR3 is 14 amino acids long. From germline, CDR1 is DFQATT and CDR2 SNEGSKA (reference sequence). The chain's CDR3 is CSASKQTGSYGYTF. The CDR3 region has the DNA TGCAGTGCTAGCAAACAGACAGGGTCCTATGGCTACACCTTC.

The J gene is TRBJ2-5, the V gene TRBV11-2; TRBD2 is a possible D gene (6 bases). Germline-derived CDR1 and CDR2 are SGHAT and FQNNGV. Trimming left V 3 bases short and J 4 bases short, with 15 bases between. There are 15 residues in the CDR3. Here the CDR3 reads CASSLGGGIIETQYF. For the CDR3, the DNA is TGTGCCAGCAGCTTGGGGGGTGGAATCATAGAGACCCAGTACTTC.

Only a few counts were recorded for this clonotype. This chain connects TRBV12-3 or TRBV12-4 to TRBJ2-5, with D tentatively TRBD2 (5 bases). This CDR3 region has 13 residues. Deletions cut 11 bases from V and 2 bases from J, with 15 bases between. This chain's CDR3 is CASHGVTQETQYF. The CDR3 region has the DNA TGTGCCTCCCACGGGGTGACACAAGAGACCCAGTACTTC.

This clonotype appeared a few times. The V call is TRBV7-9, the J call TRBJ1-2; no clear D gene. CDR1 SEHNR and CDR2 FQNEAQ come from the germline V gene (reference sequence). CDR3 size: 13 residues. The V end lost 2 bases, the J end lost 6 bases, and 10 bases lay between the germline ends. In DNA form, the CDR3 reads TGTGCCAGCAGCTTACAGGAGGCGAATGGCTACACCTTC. Translated, it gives CASSLQEANGYTF.

The gene calls are TRBV4-1 and TRBJ2-7; 9 nucleotides agree with TRBD1. This CDR3 comprises 17 residues. Germline-derived CDR1 and CDR2 are MGHRA and YSYEKL. J was trimmed by 3 bases and V by 1 base; bases with no gene match: 10. CDR3 coding DNA: TGCGCCAGCAGCCAAGGGTGGAGGACAGGGGCCTTCTACGAGCAGTACTTC. Translation gives CASSQGWRTGAFYEQYF.

Only a few counts were recorded for this clonotype. The V gene is TRBV7-2, the J gene TRBJ2-7; a possible D gene is TRBD2 (6 bases). Germline CDR1 SGHTA, CDR2 FQGNSA. The CDR3 totals 13 residues. Deletions cut 5 bases from V and 6 bases from J, with 14 bases between. CDR3 sequence: CASSLEGGGEQYF. In DNA form, the CDR3 reads TGTGCCAGCAGCCTAGAGGGAGGTGGCGAGCAGTACTTC.

This clonotype appeared a few times. The V and J genes are TRBV12-3 or TRBV12-4 and TRBJ1-1; no firm D call. Trimming stripped 7 bases from V and 1 base from J, with 10 bases between. This CDR3 has 13 amino acids. The DNA for the CDR3 is TGTGCCAGCACGGCGCAGGCGAACACTGAAGCTTTCTTT. The encoded protein is CASTAQANTEAFF.

The V and J genes are TRBV19 and TRBJ2-1, with 8 nucleotides matching TRBD1. V lost 5 bases, J lost 8 bases, and 8 bases stayed unmatched. The CDR3 length is 14 residues. Germline CDR1 reads LNHDA; CDR2 reads SQIVND (reference sequence). For the CDR3, the DNA is TGTGCCAGTAGTCTCGGACAGGGTGGCGATGAGCAGTTCTTC. Residues: CASSLGQGGDEQFF.

The V gene is TRBV3-1, the J gene TRBJ2-1; D remains ambiguous. Germline assignment: CDR1 LGHDT and CDR2 YNNKEL (reference sequence). CDR3 length equals 15 residues. The V gene lost 7 bases and the J gene lost 8 bases, with 21 bases spanning the gap. In DNA form, the CDR3 reads TGTGCCAGCATAAAAACCCCAGGCCGTGATGATGAGCAGTTCTTC. Translation: CASIKTPGRDDEQFF.

As regards this clonotype: The junction shows a germline mismatch at one end, possibly a read error. The chain recombines TRBV20-1 with TRBJ2-2; tentative D call: TRBD1 (8 bases). There are 16 residues in the CDR3. Germline V lookup: CDR1 DFQATT, CDR2 SNEGSKA (reference sequence). For the CDR3, the DNA is TGCAGTGCTAGAGATTCGTCACAGGGGGAAGGCGGGGGGCTGTTTTTT. Translating it yields CSARDSSQGEGGGLFF.